This record covers a single TCR beta chain. The sample belongs to a study of technical replicates of blood from a few donors. This CDR3 has 16 residues. V lost 5 bases and J lost 4, with 17 bases in between. Germline CDR1 is MNHEY and CDR2 is SMNVEV (reference sequence). Sequencing used immunoSEQ multiplex PCR; TCRdb keeps in-frame clones, though not all of them. Among about 84,000 clones, about 98% were seen once, and the ten largest hold approximately 0.15%. The sample consisted of T cells isolated from PBMCs. V gene TRBV27 combines with J gene TRBJ2-2; possible D gene TRBD2, 6 bases. This TCR was sampled from a human donor in good health. CDR3 in DNA: TGTGCCAGCAGTCACCCCGGGACTCTAATCACCGGGGAGCTGTTTTTT. The encoded protein is CASSHPGTLITGELFF.